This TCR beta chain was captured by sequencing in a study of T-cell reconstitution after alpha-beta-depleted transplantation in children. TCRbeta library preparation incorporated unique molecular identifiers. Via MiXCR, TCRdb re-called the PCR reads, giving one row per CDR3 protein. The sample yields 380,000 or so distinct CDR3 sequences, about an eighth seen once. Trimming took 8 bases from V and 5 from J; bases not matched to a gene: 8. The CDR3 length is 14 residues. Germline V lookup: CDR1 SNHLY, CDR2 FYNNEI. Sequencing used PBMCs, obtained from the stem cell graft. The TCR was taken from a human donor who donated a stem cell graft to a child with Fanconi anemia. The chain is built from TRBV2 and TRBJ2-1, with 8 bases aligning to TRBD2. DNA of the CDR3: TGTGCCAGCGGAGCGGGGGTCCTGAACAATGAGCAGTTCTTC. Its protein product is CASGAGVLNNEQFF.